Listed below are T cell receptor beta chains from one sample, sequenced in a study of monozygotic twins with inflammatory bowel disease. Following a re-call of the 5' RACE reads, TCRdb has one entry per CDR3 protein and lacks DNA. The sample includes 150,000 or so distinct CDR3 sequences. The sequencing sample was made of blood. These receptors all come from a human donor with ulcerative colitis or Crohn's disease, or a healthy co-twin of an affected twin (not recorded which). Each CDR3 is given with its conserved first and last residue. Fields, in order: J gene, V gene, CDR3 protein.

>TRBJ2-7|TRBV29-1
CSVEAGGDEQYF
>TRBJ2-3|TRBV6-1
CASSMDRATSTDTQYF
>TRBJ2-7|TRBV5-1
CASSSAGGTTYEQYF
>TRBJ2-3|TRBV24-1
CATSDRERITDTQYF
>TRBJ2-5|TRBV12-3/TRBV12-4
CASSRLAGLETQYF
>TRBJ1-2|TRBV6-1
CASSAGQGALGYTF
>TRBJ2-1|TRBV5-1
CASSLSSGSIDEQFF
>TRBJ2-4|TRBV6-1
CASWGVAGGFTKNMQYF
>TRBJ1-5|TRBV29-1
CSVNQGLGQPQHF
>TRBJ2-1|TRBV5-1
CASSLQLAGYEQFF
>TRBJ2-3|TRBV6-4
CASSDSTGAGDTQYF
>TRBJ2-2|TRBV20-1
CSVSGRGDTGELFF
>TRBJ1-1|TRBV6-2/TRBV6-3
CASSYLGPEAFF
>TRBJ2-1|TRBV5-1
CASSSGASYNGQFF
>TRBJ2-1|TRBV29-1
CSPNIQTGMGGNEQFF
>TRBJ1-4|TRBV5-1
CASSSNPGQAQKLFF
>TRBJ2-7|TRBV2
CASAGSPPYEQYF